The 17 T cell receptor beta chains below were found in one sample sequenced in a study of beta chain features in type 1 diabetes. Reverse transcription of all isolated RNA meant that expressed TCRB transcripts were sequenced. The repertoire was sequenced with immunoSEQ multiplex PCR; TCRdb's copy has only in-frame clones and lacks some. The data hold about 360,000 clones, with around 13% observed a single time. Sequenced material: naive CD4+ T cells from blood. The receptors were gathered from a man between 18 and 29 years old in good health.

The rearrangement joins TRBV5-1 to TRBJ2-7; 7 nucleotides agree with TRBD1. Germline V lookup: CDR1 SGHRS, CDR2 YFSETQ. This CDR3 comprises 15 residues. V was clipped by 0 bases and J by 5 bases; unmatched bases: 8. The CDR3 sequence: CASSLAGTDYHEQYF. The CDR3 nucleotides read TGCGCCAGCAGCTTGGCGGGGACAGACTACCACGAGCAGTACTTC.

This clone was detected a few times. The V gene is TRBV25-1, the J gene TRBJ2-3, with D possibly matching TRBD1 (5 bases). There are 16 residues in the CDR3. V dropped 1 base and J dropped 2 bases, with 13 bases sitting between them. CDR1 MGHDK and CDR2 SYGVNS come from the germline V gene. The CDR3 here is CASSEWGQGHTDTQYF. The CDR3 DNA is TGTGCCAGCAGTGAATGGGGCCAGGGCCACACAGATACGCAGTATTTT.

J is TRBJ2-5 and V is TRBV5-5, with D tentatively TRBD2 (5 bases). Germline V lookup: CDR1 SGHKS, CDR2 YYEKEE (reference sequence). V lost 4 bases, J lost 7 bases, and 8 bases lay in between. The CDR3 is 11 residues long. The CDR3 DNA follows: TGTGCCAGCAGCCGGGAAGTGACCCAGTACTTC. Translation: CASSREVTQYF.

The chain employs TRBV28 and TRBJ1-5, with unresolved D. The CDR3 covers 12 residues. Trimming took 6 bases from V and 7 from J, leaving 10 bases between them. Germline lookup yields CDR1 MDHEN and CDR2 SYDVKM. The CDR3 DNA reads TGTGCCAGCAGACGTGGGAGCCAGCCCCAGCATTTT. Protein product: CASRRGSQPQHF.

This clone was picked up a small number of times. The V gene is TRBV7-2, the J gene TRBJ1-1, with D possibly TRBD1 on 5 matching bases. This CDR3 contains 15 residues. Germline CDR1 is SGHTA and CDR2 is FQGNSA. Between the trimmed V and J ends, which lost 5 bases and 5 bases, there was a span of 18 bases. CDR3 bases: TGTGCCAGCAGCCCAAGGGGCGTCTTGGGGACTGAAGCTTTCTTT. Its translation: CASSPRGVLGTEAFF.

This clone has a handful of counts. The rearrangement uses TRBV5-4 and TRBJ1-1, with 11 positions matching TRBD1. V gave up 4 bases and J gave up 6 bases; unmatched junction bases: 5. Germline V gene sequence: CDR1 SGHNT, CDR2 YYREEE (reference sequence). CDR3 length: 14 residues. CDR3 sequence: CASSPGQGASEAFF. The CDR3 nucleotides read TGTGCCAGCAGCCCCGGACAGGGGGCCTCTGAAGCTTTCTTT.

This chain connects TRBV28 to TRBJ2-1; TRBD2 matches 11 bases. CDR1 is MDHEN, CDR2 SYDVKM, per germline. J lost 4 bases, V lost 7 bases, and 9 bases had no gene match. The CDR3 is made up of 16 amino acids. The CDR3 spells CASNQGSSGRYNEQFF. The CDR3 nucleotides read TGTGCCAGCAATCAGGGGTCTAGCGGGAGGTACAATGAGCAGTTCTTC.

The V gene is TRBV4-3, the J gene TRBJ1-2, with D possibly matching TRBD1 (5 bases). Trimming took off 3 bases at V and 0 bases at J, with 8 bases between the two ends. This CDR3 spans 14 amino acids. Germline lookup yields CDR1 LGHNA and CDR2 YSLEER. The CDR3 bases are TGCGCCAGCAGCCACGGGACTTCTAACTATGGCTACACCTTC. This gives the protein CASSHGTSNYGYTF.

The chain couples TRBV7-9 to TRBJ2-7, with a possible D match to TRBD1 (6 bases). With 5 bases removed from V and 4 bases from J, the gap between germline ends came to 9 bases. Germline CDR1 and CDR2: SEHNR and FQNEAQ (reference sequence). The CDR3 covers 12 residues. CDR3 nucleotide sequence: TGTGCCAGCAGCCGGGACACATACGAGCAGTACTTC. Its translation: CASSRDTYEQYF.

This clone came up a few times. J is TRBJ1-5 and V is TRBV7-2; a possible D gene is TRBD1 (5 bases). Germline lookup yields CDR1 SGHTA and CDR2 FQGNSA. This CDR3 comprises 15 residues. The V and J ends lost 5 bases and 4 bases respectively, with 15 bases between them. CDR3 loop: CASSLTRGRNQPQHF. CDR3 nucleotide sequence: TGTGCCAGCAGCCTGACAAGGGGCCGAAATCAGCCCCAGCATTTT.

This clone was counted a few times. In the same sample, other DNA sequences code for this CDR3. The chain links TRBV28 to TRBJ1-2, with no clear D. CDR3 length: 12 amino acids. Germline CDR1 is MDHEN and CDR2 is SYDVKM. The germline V and J ends were trimmed by 2 bases and 4 bases, with 5 bases remaining between them. This chain's CDR3 is CASSLRGYGYTF. The CDR3 nucleotides are TGTGCCAGCAGTTTACGAGGCTATGGCTACACCTTC.

This chain connects TRBV19 to TRBJ2-3; 10 positions agree with TRBD2. V was pared by 3 bases and J by 0 bases, with 6 bases of the junction left unmatched. Germline lookup yields CDR1 LNHDA and CDR2 SQIVND (reference sequence). The CDR3 runs to 17 residues. The CDR3 spells CASSMRTSGKSTDTQYF. In nucleotides, the CDR3 is TGTGCCAGTAGTATGAGGACTAGCGGAAAAAGCACAGATACGCAGTATTTT.

This clone has only a few counts. The chain couples TRBV11-1 to TRBJ2-5, with TRBD1 as a possible D gene (6 bases). The CDR3 spans 15 residues. The germline CDR1 and CDR2 sequences are SGHAT and FQDESV (reference sequence). V dropped 1 base and J dropped 2 bases, with 11 bases sitting between them. In nucleotides, the CDR3 is TGTGCCAGCAGCTTAGGCGGCAGGGGTCAAGAGACCCAGTACTTC. Its translation: CASSLGGRGQETQYF.

This clone was counted only a few times. The chain couples TRBV7-6 to TRBJ2-5; TRBD1 matches at 8 bases. CDR1 is SGHVS, CDR2 FNYEAQ, per germline. Trimming removed 5 bases from V and 5 bases from J; junction bases left unmatched: 10. The CDR3 sequence is 15 residues long. The CDR3 here is CASSLRTGSGETQYF. The CDR3, as DNA: TGTGCCAGCAGCCTCAGGACAGGGTCGGGGGAGACCCAGTACTTC.

This chain links TRBV7-2 with TRBJ1-2; the D gene is possibly TRBD1 (5 bases). V was clipped by 1 base and J by 10 bases, with 13 bases between them. CDR1 is SGHTA, CDR2 FQGNSA, per germline. CDR3 length: 13 residues. The CDR3 loop reads CASSLGGRSDYTF. Written as DNA, the CDR3 is TGTGCCAGCAGCTTAGGGGGCCGGAGTGACTACACCTTC.

This clone was seen a handful of times. This chain connects TRBV9 to TRBJ2-1; 13 nucleotides align to TRBD2. In germline, CDR1 is SGDLS, CDR2 YYNGEE. V shed 0 bases and J 6 bases; nucleotides not matched to a gene: 3. The CDR3 consists of 16 residues. The CDR3 sequence: CASSVVGTSGANEQFF. In DNA form, the CDR3 reads TGTGCCAGCAGCGTAGTGGGGACTAGCGGGGCCAATGAGCAGTTCTTC.

This chain connects TRBV2 to TRBJ1-5; D is undetermined. Between the trimmed V and J ends, which lost 6 bases and 0 bases, there was a span of 9 bases. This CDR3 is built from 14 residues. In germline, CDR1 is SNHLY, CDR2 FYNNEI. The CDR3 nucleotides are TGTGCCAGCAGCAGGTCCTATAGCAATCAGCCCCAGCATTTT. Encoded protein: CASSRSYSNQPQHF.